This TCR beta chain appears in the sequencing data of a study of tumor-infiltrating lymphocytes in primary liver carcinoma. Total RNA amounting to 500 ng was the source from which TCR beta cDNA was made with a constant-region primer. ARM-PCR, slightly modified, supplied the TCR beta libraries through three nested multiplex PCR rounds. In the first two PCR rounds, TRBV1-TRBV30 forward primers were paired with a C-beta reverse primer, and each round lasted approximately 10 cycles. TCRdb processed the multiplex PCR reads anew with MiXCR; each CDR3 protein has one entry. Counted here are fewer than 70,000 distinct CDR3 sequences, 71% occurring once; the ten biggest clones make up around 60%. Points on this clonotype: One end of the junction fails to match germline, which may point to a read error.

It was from about 21-30 mg of unsorted bulk tissue that RNA and DNA were co-extracted. The V gene's germline CDR1 is SQVTM and CDR2 ANQGSEA. This CDR3 is built from 18 residues. The source of this sequence is a man aged 40-49 years with primary liver carcinoma and hepatitis B virus infection. The sequenced sample consisted of liver tumor tissue from sampling region 2. Subset indicated: tumor region T2, inferior pole. The genes are TRBV29-1 and TRBJ2-3; 11 positions match TRBD1. This CDR3 reads CSVEGQGVIHHSTDTQFF. For the CDR3, the DNA is TGCAGTGTTGAGGGACAGGGGGTGATCCACCATTCCACAGATACGCAGTTTTTT.